The clone carrying this T cell receptor beta chain was counted a few times. The antigen remains unidentified. A second PCR, run for roughly 7 to 12 cycles, used a sample-barcoded 5' primer plus a J-beta primer mix. TCRdb reprocessed the 5' RACE reads via MiXCR and lists one record per CDR3 protein. The data show around 800,000 distinct CDR3 sequences, around 24% seen once. The CDR3 loop spans 16 amino acids. Per germline, CDR1 DFQATT and CDR2 SNEGSKA (reference sequence). This specimen comes from a study of blood T cells in healthy people across ages. Study-level results: Diversity was estimated from one million T cells, and these estimates were considered underestimates. Naive T cell percentage and TCR beta diversity correlated strongly.

These data are also associated with another study on T cells of mothers and their children. From that second work: At around 1.5 ug per 15 ul, all of the extracted RNA went into cDNA synthesis. Unrelated mother-child pairs always had slightly, but never significantly, lower normalized overlap than related pairs.

The chain recombines TRBV20-1 with TRBJ2-5; TRBD1 matches 7 bases. The J call could be wrong; TRBJ2-1 is a better fit for the DNA end. Sequencing was done on a sample of blood. This clonotype was obtained from a boy aged 5-17 years in good health. CDR3 in DNA: TGCAGTGCTAGAGATTCCCAGGGGGAGCATTACAATGAGCAGTTCTTC. Its translation is CSARDSQGEHYNEQFF.